The 17 T cell receptor beta chains presented below share a single source sample, sequenced in a study of cytomegalovirus exposure and HLA in healthy donors listed by TCRdb under 2017. The method was the immunoSEQ multiplex PCR assay. The multiplex PCR relied on a mix of 60 forward primers for TCR Vbeta segments and 13 reverse primers for TCR Jbeta segments. TCRdb mirrors the immuneACCESS table, restricted to in-frame sequences. Some clones are absent from its copies; in checked studies, under half trace to an unresolved V gene, and the reason for the others is unknown. The sample records roughly 100,000 clones, 83% of which are singletons. Roughly 6% of the sample comes from the top ten. Sample: PBMCs. Receptor source: a young man in good health and CMV-seronegative.

J is TRBJ2-7 and V is TRBV7-2; a possible D gene is TRBD2 (6 bases). CDR3 length: 14 residues. CDR1 and CDR2 from the germline V gene are SGHTA and FQGNSA. The V and J ends lost 7 bases and 6 bases respectively, with 19 bases between them. The CDR3 spells CASTQSGGNGEQYF. In nucleotides, the CDR3 is TGTGCCAGCACCCAATCCGGGGGAAATGGCGAGCAGTACTTC.

CDR3 bases: TGTGCCATCAGTGAGTCGGGGAGCGGGTCCTACGAGCAGTACTTC. As protein: CAISESGSGSYEQYF. This chain uses TRBV10-3 with TRBJ2-7; D is perhaps TRBD2 (6 bases). The V gene's germline CDR1 is ENHRY and CDR2 SYGVKD. The CDR3 runs to 15 residues. The V end lost 0 bases, the J end lost 1 base, and 10 bases lay between the germline ends.

The genes are TRBV25-1 and TRBJ2-3, with D possibly being TRBD2 (5 bases). There are 14 residues in the CDR3. V was cut by 5 bases and J by 2 bases, with 11 bases left in between. Germline CDR1 and CDR2: MGHDK and SYGVNS. In DNA, the CDR3 is TGTGCCAGCAGTTCCCCGGGGAACACAGATACGCAGTATTTT. Protein product: CASSSPGNTDTQYF.

This clone was seen just once. The chain has TRBV29-1 and TRBJ2-3, with D uncertain. The CDR3 extends over 13 amino acids. In germline, CDR1 is SQVTM, CDR2 ANQGSEA. Trimming pared 4 bases from V and 7 bases from J, leaving 15 bases between. CDR3 sequence: CSVVSAIANTQYF. CDR3 nucleotide sequence: TGCAGCGTTGTTAGTGCTATCGCAAATACGCAGTATTTT.

The chain has TRBV7-9 and TRBJ2-2; TRBD2 is a possible D gene (5 bases). The CDR3 has 11 residues. Germline V CDR1 and CDR2: SEHNR, FQNEAQ (reference sequence). V was trimmed by 4 bases and J by 9 bases, leaving 6 bases between them. As DNA, the CDR3 is TGTGCCAGCAGCTCGGGGAGGGAGCTGTTTTTT. This codes for CASSSGRELFF.

J is TRBJ1-2 and V is TRBV7-9; 7 bases align to TRBD1. The CDR3 loop spans 14 amino acids. After removal of 1 base from V and 2 bases from J, the junction contained 1 base not matched to a gene. The germline V gene has CDR1 SEHNR and CDR2 FQNEAQ (reference sequence). In DNA form, the CDR3 reads TGTGCCAGCAGCTTAGGGACAGGAAACTATGGCTACACCTTC. Its translation is CASSLGTGNYGYTF.

The genes are TRBV2 and TRBJ1-4; D perhaps matches TRBD1 (6 bases). The CDR3 is made up of 12 amino acids. Germline assignment: CDR1 SNHLY and CDR2 FYNNEI. V gave up 8 bases and J gave up 7 bases, with 11 bases separating them. The CDR3 loop is CASATGPEKLFF. CDR3 in DNA: TGTGCCAGCGCAACAGGGCCTGAAAAACTGTTTTTT.

The chain uses TRBV19 and TRBJ1-3; no clear D gene. The CDR3 extends over 14 amino acids. Germline values: CDR1 LNHDA, CDR2 SQIVND (reference sequence). The V end lost 5 bases, the J end lost 0 bases, and 8 bases lay between the germline ends. In DNA, the CDR3 is TGTGCCAGTAGTGAAGCATACTCTGGAAACACCATATATTTT. This translates into CASSEAYSGNTIYF.

This clone appeared once. This rearrangement joins TRBV28 to TRBJ2-7, with TRBD2 matching 11 bases. Per germline, CDR1 MDHEN and CDR2 SYDVKM. V shed 1 base and J 2 bases; nucleotides not matched to a gene: 7. The CDR3 runs to 17 residues. CDR3 in amino acids: CASSLSRTSGSTYEQYF. CDR3 DNA: TGTGCCAGCAGTTTATCCCGGACTAGCGGGTCAACCTACGAGCAGTACTTC.

CDR3 residues: CASSLTAGLAGGNEQFF. As DNA, the CDR3 is TGTGCCAGCAGTTTGACAGCGGGACTAGCGGGCGGCAATGAGCAGTTCTTC. The rearrangement uses TRBV27 and TRBJ2-1, with 12 nucleotides matching TRBD2. The CDR3 consists of 17 residues. The trim removed 3 bases at V and 6 bases at J, leaving 9 bases unmatched. CDR1 MNHEY and CDR2 SMNVEV come from the germline V gene (reference sequence).

V usage is TRBV14 and J usage is TRBJ1-2; D gene unclear. Trimming pared 0 bases from V and 4 bases from J, leaving 6 bases between. CDR1 is SGHDN, CDR2 FVKESK, per germline. This CDR3 contains 13 residues. CDR3 sequence: CASSQETVYGYTF. The CDR3 DNA follows: TGTGCCAGCAGCCAAGAAACAGTCTATGGCTACACCTTC.

This chain uses TRBV30 with TRBJ1-1; 8 nucleotides align to TRBD1. This CDR3 spans 13 amino acids. V was pared by 3 bases and J by 4 bases, with 4 bases of the junction left unmatched. Per the germline V gene, CDR1 is GTSNPN and CDR2 is SVGIG (reference sequence). The CDR3 DNA reads as TGTGCCTGGAGCGCAACAGGGGGCACTGAAGCTTTCTTT. It is translated as CAWSATGGTEAFF.

V gene TRBV6-1 combines with J gene TRBJ2-1; no reliable D call. V dropped 4 bases and J dropped 4 bases, with 17 bases sitting between them. Germline CDR1 reads MNHNS; CDR2 reads SASEGT. The CDR3 is 16 amino acids. The CDR3 DNA reads as TGTGCCAGCAGTGTGCAAGTACCAACAAATTACAATGAGCAGTTCTTC. It encodes CASSVQVPTNYNEQFF.

The chain employs TRBV28 and TRBJ2-5; 8 nucleotides match TRBD1. Trimming at V came to 6 bases and at J to 2 bases, leaving 5 bases not matched to a gene. This CDR3 has 14 amino acids. Germline CDR1 is MDHEN and CDR2 is SYDVKM. CDR3 in amino acids: CASSSGQGQETQYF. The CDR3, as DNA: TGTGCCAGCAGCTCCGGACAGGGACAAGAGACCCAGTACTTC.

The rearrangement uses TRBV27 and TRBJ1-3, with D possibly TRBD1 on 5 matching bases. There are 16 residues in the CDR3. V lost 7 bases to trimming and J lost 2 bases, with 18 bases between them. Germline CDR1 is MNHEY and CDR2 is SMNVEV (reference sequence). The CDR3 spells CASNVLRVTPGNTIYF. The CDR3 DNA is TGTGCCAGCAACGTCCTCAGGGTTACTCCTGGAAACACCATATATTTT.

The rearrangement joins TRBV7-6 to TRBJ2-1; TRBD2 agrees at 7 bases. J gave up 9 bases and V 3 bases, and 14 bases lay outside the gene matches. Germline V gives CDR1 SGHVS, CDR2 FNYEAQ. This CDR3 has 16 amino acids. In nucleotides, the CDR3 is TGTGCCAGCAGCTTCCTCTCACTGGGAGGGAGCGGTGAGCAGTTCTTC. Residues: CASSFLSLGGSGEQFF.

The rearrangement links TRBV6-5 to TRBJ1-1; maybe TRBD1 (6 bases). V gave up 7 bases and J gave up 3 bases, with 18 bases separating them. The CDR3 extends over 15 amino acids. Germline CDR1 reads MNHEY; CDR2 reads SVGAGI. CDR3 nucleotides: TGTGCCAGCACTAAGGCGGGGGCGCTGGACACTGAAGCTTTCTTT. Its translation is CASTKAGALDTEAFF.